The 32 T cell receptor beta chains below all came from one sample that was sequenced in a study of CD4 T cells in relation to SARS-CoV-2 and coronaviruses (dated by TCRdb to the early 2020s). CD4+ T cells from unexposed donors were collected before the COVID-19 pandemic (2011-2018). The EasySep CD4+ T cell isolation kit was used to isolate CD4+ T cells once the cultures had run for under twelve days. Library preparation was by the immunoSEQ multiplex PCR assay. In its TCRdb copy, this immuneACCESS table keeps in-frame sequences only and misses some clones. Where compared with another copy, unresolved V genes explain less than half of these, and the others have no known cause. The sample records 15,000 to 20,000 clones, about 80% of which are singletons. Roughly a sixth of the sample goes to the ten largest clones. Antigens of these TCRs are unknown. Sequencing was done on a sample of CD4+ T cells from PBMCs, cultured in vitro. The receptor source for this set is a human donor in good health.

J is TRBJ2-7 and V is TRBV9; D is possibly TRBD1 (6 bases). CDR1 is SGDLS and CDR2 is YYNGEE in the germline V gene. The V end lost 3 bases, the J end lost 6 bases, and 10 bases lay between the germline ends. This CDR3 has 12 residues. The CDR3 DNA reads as TGTGCCAGCAGCGGACAGGTAGGCGAGCAGTACTTC. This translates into CASSGQVGEQYF.

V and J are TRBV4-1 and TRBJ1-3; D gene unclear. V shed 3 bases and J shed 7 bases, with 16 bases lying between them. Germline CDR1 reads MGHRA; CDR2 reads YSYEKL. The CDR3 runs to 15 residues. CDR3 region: CASSQLPTPWNTIYF. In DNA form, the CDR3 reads TGCGCCAGCAGCCAGCTGCCTACGCCATGGAACACCATATATTTT.

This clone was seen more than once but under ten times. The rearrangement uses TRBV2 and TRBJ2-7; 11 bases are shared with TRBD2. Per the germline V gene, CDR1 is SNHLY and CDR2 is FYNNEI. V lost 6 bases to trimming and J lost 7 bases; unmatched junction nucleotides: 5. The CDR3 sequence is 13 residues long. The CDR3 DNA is TGTGCCAGCAGCATAGCGGGAGGGGGTGAGCAGTACTTC. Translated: CASSIAGGGEQYF.

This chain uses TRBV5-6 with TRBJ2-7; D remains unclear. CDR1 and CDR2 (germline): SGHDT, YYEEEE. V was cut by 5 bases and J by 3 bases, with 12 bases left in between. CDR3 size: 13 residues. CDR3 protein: CASSPDPDYEQYF. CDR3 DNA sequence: TGTGCCAGCAGTCCTGACCCTGACTACGAGCAGTACTTC.

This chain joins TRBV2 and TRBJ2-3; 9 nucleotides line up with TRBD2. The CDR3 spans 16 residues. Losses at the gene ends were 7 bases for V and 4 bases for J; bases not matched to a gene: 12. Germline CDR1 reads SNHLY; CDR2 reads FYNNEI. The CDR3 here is CASTPPLAGRADTQYF. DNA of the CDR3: TGTGCCAGCACTCCCCCCCTAGCGGGACGAGCAGATACGCAGTATTTT. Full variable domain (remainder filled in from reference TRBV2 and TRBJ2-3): EPEVTQTPSHQVTQMGQEVILRCVPISNHLYFYWYRQILGQKVEFLVSFYNNEISEKSEIFDDQFSVERPDGSNFTLKIRSTKLEDSAMYFCASTPPLAGRADTQYFGPGTRLTVL.

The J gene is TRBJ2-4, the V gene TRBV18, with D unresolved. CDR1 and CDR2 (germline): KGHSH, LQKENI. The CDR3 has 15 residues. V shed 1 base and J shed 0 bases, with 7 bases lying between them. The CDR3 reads CASSPLTGAKNIQYF. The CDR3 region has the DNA TGTGCCAGCTCACCACTTACGGGAGCCAAAAACATTCAGTACTTC.

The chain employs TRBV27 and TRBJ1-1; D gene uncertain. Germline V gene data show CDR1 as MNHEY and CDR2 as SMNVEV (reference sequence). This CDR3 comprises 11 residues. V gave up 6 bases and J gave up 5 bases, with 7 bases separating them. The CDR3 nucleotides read TGTGCCAGCAGACTCCGGACTGAAGCTTTCTTT. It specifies CASRLRTEAFF.

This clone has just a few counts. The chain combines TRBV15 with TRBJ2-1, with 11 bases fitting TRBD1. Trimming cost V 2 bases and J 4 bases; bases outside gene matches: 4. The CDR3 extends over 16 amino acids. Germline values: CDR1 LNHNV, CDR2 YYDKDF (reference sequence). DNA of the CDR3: TGTGCCACCAGCAGATCGGGACAGGGGGGATACAATGAGCAGTTCTTC. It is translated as CATSRSGQGGYNEQFF.

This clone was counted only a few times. The CDR3 here is CASSYRDYGYTF. The CDR3 DNA sequence: TGTGCCAGCAGTTACAGGGACTATGGCTACACCTTC. The chain links TRBV2 to TRBJ1-2; weak D call: TRBD1 (6 bases). Trimming left V 5 bases short and J 3 bases short, with 7 bases between. This CDR3 comprises 12 residues. Per the germline V gene, CDR1 is SNHLY and CDR2 is FYNNEI.

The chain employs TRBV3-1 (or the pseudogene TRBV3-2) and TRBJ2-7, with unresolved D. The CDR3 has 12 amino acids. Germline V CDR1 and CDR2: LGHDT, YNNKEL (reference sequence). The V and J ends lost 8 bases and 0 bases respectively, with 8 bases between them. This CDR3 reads CASGSRSYEQYF. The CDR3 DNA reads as TGTGCCAGCGGCAGCCGCTCCTACGAGCAGTACTTC.

CDR3 DNA: TGTGCCTGGAGTCACGGGACTAGCGATATTCACGAGCAGTACTTC. Translated, it gives CAWSHGTSDIHEQYF. V and J are TRBV30 and TRBJ2-7, with 10 nucleotides matching TRBD2. Germline CDR1 reads GTSNPN; CDR2 reads SVGIG (reference sequence). This CDR3 region has 15 residues. V dropped 2 bases and J dropped 5; count of bases not matched to a gene: 9. The whole variable domain, remainder taken from reference TRBV30 and TRBJ2-7, is SQTIHQWPATLVQPVGSPLSLECTVEGTSNPNLYWYRQAAGRGLQLLFYSVGIGQISSEVPQNLSASRPQDRQFILSSKKLLLSDSGFYLCAWSHGTSDIHEQYFGPGTRLTVT.

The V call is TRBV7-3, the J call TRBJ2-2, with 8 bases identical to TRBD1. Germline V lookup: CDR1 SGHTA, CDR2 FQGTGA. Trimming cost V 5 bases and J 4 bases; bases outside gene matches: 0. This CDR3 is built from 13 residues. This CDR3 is CASSTGGTGELFF. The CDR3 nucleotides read TGTGCCAGCAGCACAGGGGGCACCGGGGAGCTGTTTTTT.

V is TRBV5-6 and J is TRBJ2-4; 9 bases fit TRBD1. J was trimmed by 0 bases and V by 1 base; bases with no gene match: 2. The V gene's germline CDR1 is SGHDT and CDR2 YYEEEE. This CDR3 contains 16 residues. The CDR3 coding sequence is TGTGCCAGCAGCTTGCGACAGGGGGTAGCCAAAAACATTCAGTACTTC. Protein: CASSLRQGVAKNIQYF. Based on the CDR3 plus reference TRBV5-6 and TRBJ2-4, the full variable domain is DAGVTQSPTHLIKTRGQQVTLRCSPKSGHDTVSWYQQALGQGPQFIFQYYEEEERQRGNFPDRFSGHQFPNYSSELNVNALLLGDSALYLCASSLRQGVAKNIQYFGAGTRLSVL.

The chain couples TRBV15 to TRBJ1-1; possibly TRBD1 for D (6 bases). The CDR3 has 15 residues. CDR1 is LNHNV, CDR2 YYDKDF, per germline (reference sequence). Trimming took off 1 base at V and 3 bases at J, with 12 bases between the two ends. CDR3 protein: CATSRVYRVDTEAFF. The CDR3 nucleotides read TGTGCCACCAGCAGAGTTTACAGGGTAGACACTGAAGCTTTCTTT.

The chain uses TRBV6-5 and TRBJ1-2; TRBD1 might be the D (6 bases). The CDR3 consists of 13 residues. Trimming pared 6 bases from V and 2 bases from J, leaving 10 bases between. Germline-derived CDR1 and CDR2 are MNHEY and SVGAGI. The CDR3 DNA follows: TGTGCCAGCAGCCGACAGGACAACTATGGCTACACCTTC. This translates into CASSRQDNYGYTF.

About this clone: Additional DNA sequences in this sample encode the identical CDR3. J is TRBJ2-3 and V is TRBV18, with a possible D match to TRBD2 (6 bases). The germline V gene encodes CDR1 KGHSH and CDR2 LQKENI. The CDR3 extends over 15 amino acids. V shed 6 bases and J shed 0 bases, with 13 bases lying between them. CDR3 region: CASSQDYLSTDTQYF. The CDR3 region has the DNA TGTGCCAGCTCGCAGGACTACCTCAGCACAGATACGCAGTATTTT.

The CDR3, as DNA: TGTGCCAGCAGCCAAGTCCAAGCGAACACTGAAGCTTTCTTT. Translated, it gives CASSQVQANTEAFF. This chain connects TRBV14 to TRBJ1-1; D not resolved. Germline assignment: CDR1 SGHDN and CDR2 FVKESK. This CDR3 is 14 amino acids long. Trimming pared 1 base from V and 1 base from J, leaving 7 bases between.

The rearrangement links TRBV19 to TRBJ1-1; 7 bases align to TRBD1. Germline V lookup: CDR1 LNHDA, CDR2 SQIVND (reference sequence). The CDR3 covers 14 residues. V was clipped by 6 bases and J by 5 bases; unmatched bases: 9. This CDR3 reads CASRMEGASTEAFF. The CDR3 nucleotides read TGTGCCAGTAGAATGGAGGGGGCGTCAACTGAAGCTTTCTTT.

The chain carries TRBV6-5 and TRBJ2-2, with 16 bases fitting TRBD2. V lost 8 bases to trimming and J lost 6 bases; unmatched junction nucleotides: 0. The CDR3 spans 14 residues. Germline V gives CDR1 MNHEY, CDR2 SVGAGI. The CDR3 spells CASGTSGRAGELFF. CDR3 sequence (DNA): TGTGCCAGCGGGACTAGCGGGAGGGCCGGGGAGCTGTTTTTT.

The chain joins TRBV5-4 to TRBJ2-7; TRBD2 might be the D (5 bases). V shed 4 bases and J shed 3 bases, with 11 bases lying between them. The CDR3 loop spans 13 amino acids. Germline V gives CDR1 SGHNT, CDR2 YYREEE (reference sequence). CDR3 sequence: CASSPGSNYEQYF. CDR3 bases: TGTGCCAGCAGCCCGGGGTCCAACTACGAGCAGTACTTC.

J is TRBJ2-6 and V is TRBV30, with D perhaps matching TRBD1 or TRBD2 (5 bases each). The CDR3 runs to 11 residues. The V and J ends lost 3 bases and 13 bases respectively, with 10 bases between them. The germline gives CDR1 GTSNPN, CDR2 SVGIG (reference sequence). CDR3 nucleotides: TGTGCCTGGAGCCGGGACCGGGTCCTGACTTTC. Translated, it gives CAWSRDRVLTF.

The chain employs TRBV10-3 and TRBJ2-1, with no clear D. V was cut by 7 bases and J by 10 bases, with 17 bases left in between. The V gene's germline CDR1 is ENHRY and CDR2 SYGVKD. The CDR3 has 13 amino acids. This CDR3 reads CAITPQAGREQFF. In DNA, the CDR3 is TGTGCCATCACCCCCCAAGCAGGCCGGGAGCAGTTCTTC.

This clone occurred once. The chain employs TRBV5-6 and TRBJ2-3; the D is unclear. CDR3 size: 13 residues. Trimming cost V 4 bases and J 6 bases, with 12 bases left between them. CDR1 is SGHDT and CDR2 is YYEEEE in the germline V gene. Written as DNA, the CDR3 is TGTGCCAGCAGCCCTCGGACCGGGGATACGCAGTATTTT. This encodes CASSPRTGDTQYF.

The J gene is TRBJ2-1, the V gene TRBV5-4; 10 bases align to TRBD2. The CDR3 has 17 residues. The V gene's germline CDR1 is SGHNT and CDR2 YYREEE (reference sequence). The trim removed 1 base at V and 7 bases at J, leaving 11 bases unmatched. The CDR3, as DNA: TGTGCCAGCAGCTTGAAAATCGGACTAGCGGCGTTGAATGAGCAGTTCTTC. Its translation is CASSLKIGLAALNEQFF.

The CDR3 region is CAWRGPRSNQPQHF. For the CDR3, the DNA is TGTGCCTGGAGGGGTCCCAGGAGCAATCAGCCCCAGCATTTT. V gene TRBV30 combines with J gene TRBJ1-5; D is uncertain. The V and J ends lost 3 bases and 1 base respectively, with 10 bases between them. The CDR3 runs to 14 residues. Germline CDR1 is GTSNPN and CDR2 is SVGIG (reference sequence).

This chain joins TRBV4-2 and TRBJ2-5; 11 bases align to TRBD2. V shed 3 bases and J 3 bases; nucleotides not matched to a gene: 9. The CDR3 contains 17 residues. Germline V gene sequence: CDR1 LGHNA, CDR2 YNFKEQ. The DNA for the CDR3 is TGTGCCAGCAGCCATGAATTAGCGGGAGGGGAGGAAGAGACCCAGTACTTC. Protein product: CASSHELAGGEEETQYF.

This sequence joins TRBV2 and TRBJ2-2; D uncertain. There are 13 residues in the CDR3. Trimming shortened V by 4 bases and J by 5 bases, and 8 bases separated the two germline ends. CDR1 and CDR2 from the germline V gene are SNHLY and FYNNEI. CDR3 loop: CASSGLPTGELFF. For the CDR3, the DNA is TGTGCCAGCAGTGGGCTGCCGACCGGGGAGCTGTTTTTT.

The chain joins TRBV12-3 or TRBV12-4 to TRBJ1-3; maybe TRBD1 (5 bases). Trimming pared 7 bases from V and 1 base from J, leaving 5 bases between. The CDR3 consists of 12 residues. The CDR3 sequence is CASTGSGNTIYF. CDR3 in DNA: TGTGCCAGCACAGGGTCTGGAAACACCATATATTTT.

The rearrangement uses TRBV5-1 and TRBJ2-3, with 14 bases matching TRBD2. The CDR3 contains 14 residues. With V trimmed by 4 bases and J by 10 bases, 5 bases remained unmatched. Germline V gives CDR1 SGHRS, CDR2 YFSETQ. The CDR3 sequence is CASSTGLAGVAQYF. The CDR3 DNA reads TGCGCCAGCAGCACGGGACTAGCGGGAGTGGCGCAGTATTTT.

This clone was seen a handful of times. The DNA for the CDR3 is TGCGCCAGCAGCCACGGACAGGCCAACACTGAAGCTTTCTTT. It specifies CASSHGQANTEAFF. V is TRBV5-1 and J is TRBJ1-1; TRBD1 agrees at 7 bases. V shed 4 bases, J shed 2 bases, and the junction held 5 bases outside the gene matches. Germline CDR1 and CDR2: SGHRS and YFSETQ. The CDR3 runs 14 residues.

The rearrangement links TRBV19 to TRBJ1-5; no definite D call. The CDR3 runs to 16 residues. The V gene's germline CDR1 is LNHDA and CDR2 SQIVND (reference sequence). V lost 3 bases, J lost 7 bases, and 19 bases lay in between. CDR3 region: CASSIRIFPGIQPQHF. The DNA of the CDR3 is TGTGCCAGTAGTATTCGTATCTTCCCAGGAATCCAGCCCCAGCATTTT.

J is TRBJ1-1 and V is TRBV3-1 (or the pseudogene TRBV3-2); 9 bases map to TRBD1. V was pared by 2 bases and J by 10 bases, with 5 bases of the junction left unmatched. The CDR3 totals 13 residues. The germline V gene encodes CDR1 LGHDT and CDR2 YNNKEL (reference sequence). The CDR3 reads CASSQTGGVLAFF. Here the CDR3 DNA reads TGTGCCAGCAGCCAAACAGGGGGCGTTTTAGCTTTCTTT.